This T cell receptor beta chain is drawn from a study of CD8+ T cells in alopecia areata. Extracted from the samples, RNA was reverse transcribed into cDNA to serve as the sequencing template. Profiling relied on immunoSEQ multiplex PCR, and the TCRdb table lists in-frame clones only, not all of them. The repertoire consists of approximately 98,000 clones, with 59% occurring once and the leading ten covering 20% to 25%. This TCR was recovered from a human donor in good health. The sequenced material came from CD8+ T cells sorted from blood.

Here the CDR3 reads CAISEVGGQGMKTQYF. The CDR3 DNA is TGTGCCATCAGTGAAGTTGGAGGACAGGGGATGAAGACCCAGTACTTC. The chain combines TRBV10-3 with TRBJ2-5; 9 positions agree with TRBD1. J lost 6 bases, V lost 3 bases, and 11 bases had no gene match. CDR1 is ENHRY, CDR2 SYGVKD, per germline. This CDR3 comprises 16 residues.